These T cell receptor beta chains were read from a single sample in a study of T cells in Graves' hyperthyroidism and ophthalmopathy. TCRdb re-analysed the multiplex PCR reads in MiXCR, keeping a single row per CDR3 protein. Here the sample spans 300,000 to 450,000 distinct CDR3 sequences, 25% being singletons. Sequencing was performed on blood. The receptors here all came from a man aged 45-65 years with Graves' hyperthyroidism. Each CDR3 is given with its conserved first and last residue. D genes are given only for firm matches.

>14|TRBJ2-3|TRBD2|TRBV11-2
CASSPLAGVDTQYF
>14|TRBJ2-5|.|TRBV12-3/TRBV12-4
CASSPPGLQETQYF
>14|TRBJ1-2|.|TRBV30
CAWSGGRYGYGYTF
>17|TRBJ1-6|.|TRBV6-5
CASSNRQTSSYNSPLHF
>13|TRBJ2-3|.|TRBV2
CASSEHKTDTQYF
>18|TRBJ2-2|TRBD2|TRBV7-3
CASSLTFTSGRAPGELFF
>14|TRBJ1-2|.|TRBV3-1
CASSQEGWVHGYTF
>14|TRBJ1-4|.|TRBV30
CAWSVTGVNEKLFF
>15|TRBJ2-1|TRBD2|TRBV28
CASRLGGGNYNEQFF
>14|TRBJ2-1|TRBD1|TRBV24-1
CATSDLTGVGEQFF
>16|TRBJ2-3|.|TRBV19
CASSPRGAAITDTQYF
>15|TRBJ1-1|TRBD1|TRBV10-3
CAISEPGGRVTEAFF
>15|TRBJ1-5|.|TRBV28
CASTRQGLGHQPQHF
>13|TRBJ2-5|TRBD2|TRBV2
CASSASGPGTQYF
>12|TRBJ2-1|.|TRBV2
CASSGSSYEQFF
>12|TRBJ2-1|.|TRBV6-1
CASSNGPREQFF
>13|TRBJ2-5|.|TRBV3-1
CASSKQGRETQYF
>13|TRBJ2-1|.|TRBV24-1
CATSDSGVHEQFF
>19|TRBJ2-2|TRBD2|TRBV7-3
CASSLVGLAGGGATGELFF
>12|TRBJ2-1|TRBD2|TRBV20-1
CSVGGRYNEQFF
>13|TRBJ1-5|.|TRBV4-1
CASSQELDRPQHF
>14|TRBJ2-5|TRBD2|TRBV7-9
CASSEETSRETQYF
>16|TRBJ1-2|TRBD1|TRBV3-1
CASSASQGALSYGYTF